These 3 T cell receptor beta chains originate from one sample sequenced in a study of T cell responses to AZD1222 COVID-19 vaccine. Here immunoSEQ multiplex PCR was the method, and the copy in TCRdb shows in-frame clones only, minus some. The table shows 150,000 to 200,000 clones, with 90% to 95% occurring only once. The specimen comprised peripheral blood, sampled 28 days after the second AZD1222 dose. Source of these receptors: an adult who received the AZD1222 COVID-19 vaccine.

J is TRBJ2-7 and V is TRBV7-2; 10 bases are a match to TRBD2. CDR1 is SGHTA and CDR2 is FQGNSA in the germline V gene. The trim removed 5 bases at V and 2 bases at J, leaving 3 bases unmatched. The CDR3 has 14 residues. CDR3 region: CASSRLAGTYEQYF. CDR3 nucleotides: TGTGCCAGCAGCAGACTAGCGGGTACCTACGAGCAGTACTTC.

The chain links TRBV6-5 to TRBJ1-5; 7 bases are a match to TRBD1. The CDR3 runs to 16 residues. V shed 2 bases and J 2 bases; nucleotides not matched to a gene: 6. The V gene's germline CDR1 is MNHEY and CDR2 SVGAGI. The CDR3 DNA follows: TGTGCCAGCAGTTACATACAGGGGTTGGGCAATCAGCCCCAGCATTTT. It translates to CASSYIQGLGNQPQHF.

The V call is TRBV5-1, the J call TRBJ2-5; D gene unclear. CDR1 SGHRS and CDR2 YFSETQ come from the germline V gene. This CDR3 spans 13 amino acids. Trimming took off 0 bases at V and 2 bases at J, with 5 bases between the two ends. This CDR3 is CASSLESQETQYF. The CDR3 nucleotides read TGCGCCAGCAGCTTGGAAAGTCAAGAGACCCAGTACTTC.